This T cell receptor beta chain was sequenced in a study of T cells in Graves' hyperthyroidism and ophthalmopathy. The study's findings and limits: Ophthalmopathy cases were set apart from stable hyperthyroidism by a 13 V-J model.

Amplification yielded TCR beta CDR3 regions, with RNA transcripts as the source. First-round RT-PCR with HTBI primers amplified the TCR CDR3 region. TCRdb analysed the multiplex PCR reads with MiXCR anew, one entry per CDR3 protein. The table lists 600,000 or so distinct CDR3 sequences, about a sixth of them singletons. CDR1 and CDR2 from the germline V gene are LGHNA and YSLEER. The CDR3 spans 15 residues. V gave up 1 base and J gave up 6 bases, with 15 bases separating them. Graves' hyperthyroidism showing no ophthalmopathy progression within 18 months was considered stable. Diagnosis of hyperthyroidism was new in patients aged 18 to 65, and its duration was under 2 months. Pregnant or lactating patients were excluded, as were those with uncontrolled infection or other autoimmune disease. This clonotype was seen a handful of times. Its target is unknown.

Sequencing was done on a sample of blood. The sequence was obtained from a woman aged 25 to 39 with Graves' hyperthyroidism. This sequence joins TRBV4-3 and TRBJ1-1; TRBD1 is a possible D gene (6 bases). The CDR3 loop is CASSQGGGGGAEAFF. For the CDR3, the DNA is TGCGCCAGCAGCCAAGGGGGGGGCGGAGGGGCTGAAGCTTTCTTT.